Shown below are 19 T cell receptor beta chains from a single sample sequenced in a study of shared clonotypes between healthy human individuals. Data came from immunoSEQ multiplex PCR; TCRdb stores just in-frame clones and leaves some out. The table lists 2.3 million or so clones, 93% of them singletons, with under 0.45% in the top ten. Material for sequencing was naive CD4+ T cells from PBMCs. As to subset: CD45RA+ positively selected. These receptor sequences come from a man aged 18 to 35 in good health. Some clones in this sample may be carry-over from other donors' samples.

In this sample, this clone turned up once. The chain has TRBV29-1 and TRBJ2-3; 7 bases align to TRBD1. Trimming at V came to 7 bases and at J to 6 bases, leaving 4 bases not matched to a gene. Germline V gene lookup returns CDR1 SQVTM and CDR2 ANQGSEA. There are 11 residues in the CDR3. In DNA, the CDR3 is TGCAGCGGCGAAGGGGGCGATACGCAGTATTTT. Translated, it gives CSGEGGDTQYF.

This sequence joins TRBV28 and TRBJ1-5; 9 nucleotides match TRBD1. CDR1 is MDHEN and CDR2 is SYDVKM in the germline V gene. The CDR3 sequence is 18 residues long. V trimming: 3 bases; J trimming: 3 bases; junction bases outside the gene matches: 12. The DNA for the CDR3 is TGTGCCAGCAGTTTCAACCTGGACAGGGGACTCCTCAATCAGCCCCAGCATTTT. The encoded protein is CASSFNLDRGLLNQPQHF.

The J gene is TRBJ1-1, the V gene TRBV18; no clear D gene. V was cut by 8 bases and J by 2 bases, with 15 bases left in between. The CDR3 contains 14 residues. Germline V gene sequence: CDR1 KGHSH, CDR2 LQKENI. Here the CDR3 DNA reads TGTGCCAGCCGTGGAACAGAACTCAACACTGAAGCTTTCTTT. Protein product: CASRGTELNTEAFF.

This clone has a handful of counts. Different DNA sequences within this sample yield the same CDR3. The chain combines TRBV7-9 with TRBJ1-3, with D unclear. CDR1 is SEHNR and CDR2 is FQNEAQ in the germline V gene (reference sequence). V was shortened by 5 bases and J by 0 bases, with 2 bases between the two germline ends. The CDR3 spans 12 residues. CDR3 loop: CASSPSGNTIYF. In DNA form, the CDR3 reads TGTGCCAGCAGCCCCTCTGGAAACACCATATATTTT. Together with reference TRBV7-9 and TRBJ1-3, the CDR3 gives the full variable domain: DTGVSQNPRHKITKRGQNVTFRCDPISEHNRLYWYRQTLGQGPEFLTYFQNEAQLEKSRLLSDRFSAERPKGSFSTLEIQRTEQGDSAMYLCASSPSGNTIYFGEGSWLTVV.

The chain joins TRBV6-5 to TRBJ2-5, with D unresolved. Trimming left V 2 bases short and J 5 bases short, with 12 bases between. Germline V gene lookup returns CDR1 MNHEY and CDR2 SVGAGI. The CDR3 runs to 14 residues. The CDR3 sequence is CASSYNRRFETQYF. CDR3 nucleotides: TGTGCCAGCAGTTACAATCGGCGGTTCGAGACCCAGTACTTC.

The genes are TRBV5-1 and TRBJ2-2; D not resolved. Germline V lookup: CDR1 SGHRS, CDR2 YFSETQ. The V end was cut by 4 bases, the J end by 7 bases, with 14 bases between. This CDR3 region has 14 residues. In DNA, the CDR3 is TGCGCCAGCAGCGTAGACTCATGGGGCGGGGAGCTGTTTTTT. This encodes CASSVDSWGGELFF.

The chain uses TRBV6-1 and TRBJ1-5; TRBD1 matches at 9 bases. There are 15 residues in the CDR3. Germline V gene data show CDR1 as MNHNS and CDR2 as SASEGT. The junction had 9 bases not matched to a gene; V was cut back by 6 bases and J by 6 bases. The CDR3 reads CASSQGQGRGQPQHF. The CDR3 DNA is TGTGCCAGCAGCCAGGGACAGGGAAGAGGTCAGCCCCAGCATTTT.

CDR3 nucleotide sequence: TGTGCCAGCAGCCCCCAGGGCGGCCACGAGCAGTACTTC. It specifies CASSPQGGHEQYF. V is TRBV7-7 and J is TRBJ2-7; D perhaps matches TRBD1 (5 bases). Germline assignment: CDR1 SSHAT and CDR2 FNYEAQ (reference sequence). V lost 5 bases and J 5 bases, leaving 13 bases between the germline ends. There are 13 residues in the CDR3.

This rearrangement joins TRBV28 to TRBJ1-3, with unresolved D. V shed 5 bases and J shed 0 bases, with 14 bases lying between them. The CDR3 totals 16 residues. Germline V gene lookup returns CDR1 MDHEN and CDR2 SYDVKM. CDR3 bases: TGTGCCAGCAGTCCCCGGGTACTATACTCTGGAAACACCATATATTTT. Amino acid sequence: CASSPRVLYSGNTIYF.

A note on this clone: The germline gene is not matched at one end of the junction; a read error may be the cause. The rearrangement links TRBV15 to TRBJ2-5, with D possibly TRBD2 on 6 matching bases. The V gene's germline CDR1 is LNHNV and CDR2 YYDKDF (reference sequence). There are 13 residues in the CDR3. For the CDR3, the DNA is TGTGCCACCAGCAGAGGGGGGGAAGAGATCCAGTACTTC. It is translated as CATSRGGEEIQYF.

There are many counts of this clone. The rearrangement links TRBV19 to TRBJ1-1; unclear D gene. V was trimmed by 1 base and J by 0 bases, leaving 12 bases between them. Germline-derived CDR1 and CDR2 are LNHDA and SQIVND (reference sequence). This CDR3 spans 16 amino acids. CDR3 DNA: TGTGCCAGTAGTATAGCTCCGGGTGTTTTGAACACTGAAGCTTTCTTT. Protein sequence: CASSIAPGVLNTEAFF.

The chain joins TRBV7-2 to TRBJ1-3; tentatively, D is TRBD1 (6 bases). This CDR3 is 16 amino acids long. The germline gives CDR1 SGHTA, CDR2 FQGNSA. Trimming removed 1 base at V and 2 bases at J, with 12 bases between. DNA for the CDR3: TGTGCCAGCAGCTTAGGCATTACAGGGACTGGAAACACCATATATTTT. Amino acids: CASSLGITGTGNTIYF.

This chain connects TRBV4-1 to TRBJ1-1, with D possibly matching TRBD1 (6 bases). This CDR3 comprises 14 residues. CDR1 and CDR2 from the germline V gene are MGHRA and YSYEKL. V lost 3 bases to trimming and J lost 4 bases, with 12 bases between them. The CDR3 coding sequence is TGCGCCAGCAGCCATCCGGGGGCCAGCACTGAAGCTTTCTTT. Translating it yields CASSHPGASTEAFF.

The J gene is TRBJ1-5, the V gene TRBV11-2; the D gene is possibly TRBD1 (5 bases). The V gene lost 5 bases and the J gene lost 5 bases, with 13 bases spanning the gap. CDR1 is SGHAT, CDR2 FQNNGV, per germline. CDR3 length: 14 residues. The chain's CDR3 is CASSLRQTDQPQHF. CDR3 DNA sequence: TGTGCCAGCAGCCTTCGACAGACCGATCAGCCCCAGCATTTT.

This chain joins TRBV11-3 and TRBJ2-1, with D possibly being TRBD1 (6 bases). Trimming took 3 bases from V and 7 from J, leaving 13 bases between them. In germline, CDR1 is SGHNT, CDR2 YENEEA. The CDR3 sequence is 14 residues long. The CDR3, as DNA: TGTGCCAGCAGCTTCAGGGGTTGGAGTAATGAGCAGTTCTTC. It yields the protein CASSFRGWSNEQFF.

The rearrangement links TRBV7-9 to TRBJ1-1, with D uncertain. Trimming cost V 4 bases and J 10 bases, with 13 bases left between them. CDR3 length equals 12 residues. CDR1 and CDR2 (germline): SEHNR, FQNEAQ (reference sequence). CDR3 amino acids: CASSSSTGSAFF. CDR3 coding DNA: TGTGCCAGCAGCTCTTCGACCGGGTCAGCTTTCTTT.

The rearrangement uses TRBV7-2 and TRBJ1-2, with TRBD1 matching over 10 bases. The CDR3 totals 15 residues. V lost 5 bases, J lost 5 bases, and 8 bases stayed unmatched. Germline lookup yields CDR1 SGHTA and CDR2 FQGNSA. This CDR3 is CASSGGDRGGYGYTF. CDR3 nucleotide sequence: TGTGCCAGCAGCGGAGGGGACAGGGGAGGGTATGGCTACACCTTC.

To note about this clone: The sample has other DNA sequences that encode this CDR3 too. This chain links TRBV20-1 with TRBJ1-1; D is uncertain. This CDR3 is built from 11 residues. The germline V and J ends were trimmed by 2 bases and 2 bases, with 3 bases remaining between them. Germline V lookup: CDR1 DFQATT, CDR2 SNEGSKA (reference sequence). The CDR3: CSARRNTEAFF. The CDR3 DNA reads as TGCAGTGCTAGAAGAAACACTGAAGCTTTCTTT.

The gene calls are TRBV5-1 and TRBJ2-3; TRBD2 aligns across 9 bases. Losses at the gene ends were 6 bases for V and 3 bases for J; bases not matched to a gene: 11. This CDR3 has 16 amino acids. CDR1 SGHRS and CDR2 YFSETQ come from the germline V gene. CDR3 coding DNA: TGCGCCAGCACTCCGTGGCGGGGGGGCCGTACAGATACGCAGTATTTT. Amino acid sequence: CASTPWRGGRTDTQYF.